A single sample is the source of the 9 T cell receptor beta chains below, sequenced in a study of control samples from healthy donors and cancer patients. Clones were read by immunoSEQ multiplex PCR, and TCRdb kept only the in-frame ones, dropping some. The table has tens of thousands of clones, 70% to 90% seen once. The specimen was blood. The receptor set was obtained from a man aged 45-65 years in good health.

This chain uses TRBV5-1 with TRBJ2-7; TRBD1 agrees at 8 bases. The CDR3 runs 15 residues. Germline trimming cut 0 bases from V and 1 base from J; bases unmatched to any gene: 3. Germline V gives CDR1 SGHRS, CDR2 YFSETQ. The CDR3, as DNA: TGCGCCAGCAGCTTGGGGGGACAGGATTCCTACGAGCAGTACTTC. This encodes CASSLGGQDSYEQYF.

CDR3 amino acids: CASSLLGRDSYQETQYF. In DNA, the CDR3 is TGTGCCAGCAGTTTATTGGGGCGGGACAGTTACCAAGAGACCCAGTACTTC. The chain combines TRBV27 with TRBJ2-5; weak D call: TRBD1 (7 bases). The germline V gene encodes CDR1 MNHEY and CDR2 SMNVEV (reference sequence). V lost 1 base, J lost 0 bases, and 15 bases lay in between. The CDR3 spans 17 residues.

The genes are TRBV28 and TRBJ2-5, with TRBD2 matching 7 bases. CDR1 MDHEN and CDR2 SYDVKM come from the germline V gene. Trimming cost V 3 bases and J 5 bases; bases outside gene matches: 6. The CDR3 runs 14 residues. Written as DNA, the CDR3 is TGTGCCAGCAGTTTTGCGGGAGTGGAGGAGACCCAGTACTTC. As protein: CASSFAGVEETQYF.

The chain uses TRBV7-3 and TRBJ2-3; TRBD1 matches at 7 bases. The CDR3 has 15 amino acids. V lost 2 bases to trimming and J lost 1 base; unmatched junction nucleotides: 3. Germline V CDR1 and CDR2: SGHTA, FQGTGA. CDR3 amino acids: CASSLGQARTDTQYF. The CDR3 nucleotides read TGTGCCAGCAGCTTAGGACAGGCGCGCACAGATACGCAGTATTTT.

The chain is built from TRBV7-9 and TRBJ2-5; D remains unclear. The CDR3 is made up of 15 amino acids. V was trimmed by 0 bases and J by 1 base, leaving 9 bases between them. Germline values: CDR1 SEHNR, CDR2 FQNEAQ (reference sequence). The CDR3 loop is CASSLALTVQETQYF. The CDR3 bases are TGTGCCAGCAGCTTAGCGCTGACCGTCCAAGAGACCCAGTACTTC.

The chain's CDR3 is CASSPRASGGTEQFF. The CDR3 DNA follows: TGTGCCAGTAGCCCAAGGGCTAGCGGGGGGACCGAGCAGTTCTTC. This chain links TRBV19 with TRBJ2-1, with TRBD2 matching 11 bases. The germline V gene has CDR1 LNHDA and CDR2 SQIVND (reference sequence). CDR3 length equals 15 residues. With V trimmed by 6 bases and J by 10 bases, 11 bases remained unmatched.

The CDR3 region is CASSVGNSGANVLTF. CDR3 DNA sequence: TGTGCCAGTAGTGTGGGGAACTCTGGGGCCAACGTCCTGACTTTC. The gene calls are TRBV19 and TRBJ2-6, with D hard to call. V lost 5 bases to trimming and J lost 0 bases, with 8 bases between them. Germline V gives CDR1 LNHDA, CDR2 SQIVND (reference sequence). The CDR3 extends over 15 amino acids.

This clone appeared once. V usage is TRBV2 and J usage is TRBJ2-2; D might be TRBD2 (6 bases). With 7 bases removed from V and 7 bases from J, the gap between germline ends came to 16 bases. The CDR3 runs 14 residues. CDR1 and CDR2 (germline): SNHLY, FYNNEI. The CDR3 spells CASMRLEVSGELFF. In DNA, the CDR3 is TGTGCCAGCATGAGACTAGAAGTTAGCGGGGAGCTGTTTTTT. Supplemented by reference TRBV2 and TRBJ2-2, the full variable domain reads EPEVTQTPSHQVTQMGQEVILRCVPISNHLYFYWYRQILGQKVEFLVSFYNNEISEKSEIFDDQFSVERPDGSNFTLKIRSTKLEDSAMYFCASMRLEVSGELFFGEGSRLTVL.

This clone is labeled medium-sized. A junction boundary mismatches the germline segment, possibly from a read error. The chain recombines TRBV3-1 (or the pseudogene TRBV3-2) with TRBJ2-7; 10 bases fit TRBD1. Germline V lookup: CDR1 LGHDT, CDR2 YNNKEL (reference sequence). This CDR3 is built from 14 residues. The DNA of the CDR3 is TGTGCCAGCAGCCCCGAACCTGGGACAGGGGAGCGGTACTTC. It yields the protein CASSPEPGTGERYF.